The subject of this entry is one T cell receptor (beta chain). Its antigen specificity is not known. No much larger clone exists at a distance of one base, and base qualities are not known. The cohort was made up of 500 to 850 healthy bone marrow donors. At the time of sampling, all cohort members were nominally healthy, though unrecorded immune exposures were likely present. The donor tested CMV seropositive and was one of the 289 seropositive cohort members. Each donor provided a peripheral blood sample, and peripheral blood mononuclear cells were used for TCR beta sequencing. Genomic DNA was extracted from the blood cell samples with the Qiagen DNeasy Blood Extraction Kit. CDR1 and CDR2 were assigned from the germline V gene (reference sequence) as MNHEY and SMNVEV. From cysteine to phenylalanine, the CDR3 is 15 amino acids long. The retained sequence is limited to the CDR3, 45 bases, with the frame set at the first base. Germline trimming amounts to 1 base on V and 4 bases on J, with 6 as the count of junction bases outside the gene matches.

This specimen comes from a study of cytomegalovirus exposure and HLA in healthy donors (dated by TCRdb to about 2017). Regarding the research as a whole: In an earlier analysis of 450 to 750 of the donors, 250 to 350 Gb of sequence data and about 110 million unique TCR beta sequences from about 180 million T cells were reported. An early release covering roughly 600 HLA-typed donors comprised about 290 gigabases of sequencing data and tens of millions of unique TCR sequences. Of the 300 to 500 genotyped donors, 80% to 90% were placed in the genetic ancestry cluster associated with self-reported Caucasian donors. The study aimed to test whether signatures of past pathogen exposure could be identified by cataloging public T cell receptors. Using immunosequencing, the study profiled T cell repertoires from approximately 700 subjects and related those repertoires to cytomegalovirus serostatus. Along with the 666-subject first cohort, a separate validation cohort of over 90 different subjects was used. High-throughput TCR immunosequencing, statistical association of individual TCRs with disease status, and machine learning were combined to predict cytomegalovirus infection status. In a later analysis, previously published TCR beta repertoires from more than 500 donors were re-analyzed and high-resolution HLA genotyping was added so that TCR occurrence patterns could be studied. The later analysis used no new phenotypic data to find candidate immune exposures, relying instead on TCR beta sequences and their occurrence across donors. An earlier analysis of roughly 600 of the donors used high-throughput TCR beta sequencing to judge whether each TCR beta V gene segment behaved as functional or pseudogenic. Donor age, sex, ethnicity and CMV serostatus were compiled together with the repertoire data. In a later genetic analysis, genome-wide SNP genotypes for about 65% of the roughly 700 donors were used, and that subset was treated as a discovery cohort. All discovery cohort repertoires had been generated using a single sequencing platform. HLA typing included class I and class II loci at four-digit resolution. Typing coverage differed by locus: A, B, C, DRB1 and DQB1 were typed in roughly 620-630 donors, DQA1 in about 500, DPA1 in around 600, and DPB1 in 450 to 480. Four or five DR-DQ haplotypes were handled as single units for association and clustering because linkage in the cohort was strong. Among some 400 genotyped donors of the cohort, an average of about 240,000 unique TCR beta nucleotide sequences was sequenced per donor, of which about 18% were non-productive. What the study reported, not specific to this receptor: A later genetic analysis associated a missense DCLRE1C variant with V-gene and J-gene trimming of TCR beta chains, and an independent cohort replicated the association. A total of 150 to 200 TCR beta chains were listed by the study as associated with cytomegalovirus. In this cohort, only TCR beta chains were sequenced, and detectable features were limited by the absence of alpha or paired-chain data. The authors suggested that the approach could potentially be generalized to other disease states and immunological phenotypes. According to a later analysis, TCR association rates differed among HLA loci, with DRB1 alleles showing the most associated TCRs and HLA-C alleles showing the fewest. A group of highly shared sequence variants was considered likely to be a technical artifact of the sequencing pipeline. A later analysis found that HLA-associated TCR beta chains were more clonally expanded and had lower generation probabilities than equally common non-associated chains. When HLA alleles, especially DR and DQ, strongly co-occurred, TCR associations were difficult to assign to individual alleles. Roughly uniform sequencing depth across donors was assumed in presence/absence analyses, although this assumption may not hold. According to a later genetic analysis, donors in an Asian-associated ancestry cluster had fewer N-insertions in productive TCRs than the approximately 670-donor mean. Broadly in line with IMGT annotations, most TCR beta V segments showed up in productive rearrangements about 87% or about 30% of the time in an earlier analysis of about 500 of the donors. Some IMGT-functional V segments, including TRBV6-2 and TRBV6-3, could not be distinguished by the 87-base-pair reads and were therefore excluded. Because HLA typing was missing for some donors at each locus, association tests included only the typed subset. Three of the identified cytomegalovirus-associated TCR beta chains were confirmed in vitro to be specific for cytomegalovirus antigens. For the cohort, immune exposure information was limited to CMV serostatus. Most CMV-associated TCR beta chains appeared to be HLA-restricted in a later analysis, and the HLA associations seemed to be driven largely by CMV exposure. A later analysis associated 16,951 TCR beta sequences with specific HLA alleles at a false discovery rate of 0.05. About 15 rarely observed V segments, including chromosome 9 orphons, were excluded from the earlier analysis of several hundred of the donors because counts were too low. Linkage disequilibrium might explain the correlated functional status among segregating V segments, but an unknown experimental factor could not be excluded. In a later analysis, several top co-occurrence clusters were reported to appear linked to parvovirus B19, influenza, CMV and Epstein-Barr virus. Cytomegalovirus status was reported to be diagnosed by the classifier with high specificity and sensitivity in both the original and validation cohorts. A further reported finding was that TCR beta sequences accurately predicted the HLA-A and HLA-B alleles for most subjects in the first cohort. While some public TCRs were present in many individuals, most TCR sequences turned up only very rarely across donors.

The library came from the immunoSEQ multiplex PCR assay. A mixture of 60 forward primers for TCR Vbeta segments and 13 reverse primers for TCR Jbeta segments was used in the multiplex PCR. The CDR3 region of rearranged TCR beta genes was amplified from genomic DNA by a multiplex PCR assay. On the Illumina HiSeq System, the amplified TCR beta libraries were sequenced as 87-base-pair reads. The paper's data handling went like this. In a later analysis, tens of millions of unique TCR beta chains were counted across the approximately 670 repertoires, and around 10 million of these chains were shared by at least two donors. Raw reads were error-corrected and collapsed into unique sequences with a nearest-neighbor algorithm that merged closely related sequences to remove PCR and sequencing errors. Alignment of CDR3 sequences to IMGT reference sequences was used to assign V, D and J gene segments. For a sequence to be retained, at least a six-nucleotide match to both a V gene segment and a J gene segment was required. A rearrangement counted as productive if the CDR3 had no stop codons and remained in frame with V and J, and every other rearrangement counted as non-productive. Following IMGT convention, CDR3 was defined as the stretch from the second conserved V-encoded cysteine up to the conserved J-encoded phenylalanine. In an earlier analysis of 587 of the donors, sequences lacking an unambiguous match to a single V gene segment were excluded. In an earlier analysis of 587 of the donors, V segments were called functional above 56.7% productive rearrangements and were called segregating when the between-donor standard deviation exceeded 5%. A statistical classification framework was built to diagnose cytomegalovirus status from the catalog of TCR beta chain sequences. V and J gene assignment, in a later analysis, came from comparing TCR nucleotide sequences with IMGT/GENE-DB human TR gene sequences. The TCRdist pipeline was used in a later analysis to assign CDR3 sequences and most-parsimonious VDJ recombination scenarios. In a later analysis, each TCR beta chain was defined by its CDR3 amino acid sequence together with its V-gene family, and reads without a unique V-gene family were excluded. As a way to deal with suspected cross-contamination and a sequencing artifact, a later analysis dropped approximately 590 nucleotide sequences that were highly shared and had low generation probability. For each public chain, a later analysis derived a clonal expansion index from normalized ranks of inferred template counts within each repertoire. In a later analysis, generation probabilities were computed with a VDJ recombination model fitted to out-of-frame rearrangements, and the resulting probabilities were checked against IGoR. A later analysis scored TCR-TCR, TCR-HLA and TCR-CMV co-occurrence with hypergeometric tests, applying a repertoire-size bias correction to TCR pairs. To estimate false discovery rates, a later analysis permuted the HLA or CMV assignments 20 times. In a later analysis, co-occurring TCRs were grouped using DBSCAN, with TCRdist sequence similarity added in when clustering inside HLA-allele-positive subsets. Co-occurrence clustering excluded repertoires with fewer than 30,000 or more than 120,000 public chains, plus five with anomalous nucleotide sharing. What TCRdb holds here is the immuneACCESS table cut down to in-frame rearrangements. Part of the clones is not present; checked against another copy, under half of the missing clones reflect an unresolved V gene, and the others are unexplained. That table gives V, J and clone size, and the DNA gave D and trimming. The sample profile shows about 93,000 clones; more than 55% of them were found once. Jointly, the top ten make up about 6% of the sample.

This TCR derives from a boy younger than 18 in good health and CMV-seropositive. The sample comprised PBMCs. Recombination connected TRBV27 to TRBJ2-5, and 7 junctional nucleotides match TRBD1. The CDR3 protein sequence reads: CASSLWGQTRETQYF. At the DNA level, the sequence is TGTGCCAGCAGTTTATGGGGACAGACCCGAGAGACCCAGTACTTC.